This T cell receptor beta chain was found in a study of T-cell reconstitution after alpha-beta-depleted transplantation in children. Construction of the TCRbeta library involved unique molecular identifiers. TCRdb re-derived calls from the PCR reads in MiXCR, one entry per CDR3 protein. The sample includes more than 400,000 distinct CDR3 sequences, over 40% of them seen just once. Notes on this clonotype: Antigen unknown.

Study findings and constraints: Several hundred expanded graft clones reportedly were the source of alpha-beta T cells about two months after transplant. At day 60, the high TCRbeta diversity found in some patients originated from recipient T cells and thymic progenitors that had survived. Among T cells one year after transplant, newly produced cells accounted for most counts and diversity.

The CDR3 spans 13 residues. V was shortened by 8 bases and J by 2 bases, with 12 bases between the two germline ends. Germline V gene sequence: CDR1 SEHNR, CDR2 FQNEAQ (reference sequence). This chain joins TRBV7-9 and TRBJ1-1; maybe TRBD1 (5 bases). The receptor comes from a girl aged 2 to 10 with aplastic anemia, due to receive a stem cell transplant. The source was PBMCs, collected before TCRalphabeta/CD19-depleted stem cell transplant. This CDR3 is CASGLTANTEAFF. CDR3 DNA: TGTGCCAGCGGATTGACAGCTAACACTGAAGCTTTCTTT.